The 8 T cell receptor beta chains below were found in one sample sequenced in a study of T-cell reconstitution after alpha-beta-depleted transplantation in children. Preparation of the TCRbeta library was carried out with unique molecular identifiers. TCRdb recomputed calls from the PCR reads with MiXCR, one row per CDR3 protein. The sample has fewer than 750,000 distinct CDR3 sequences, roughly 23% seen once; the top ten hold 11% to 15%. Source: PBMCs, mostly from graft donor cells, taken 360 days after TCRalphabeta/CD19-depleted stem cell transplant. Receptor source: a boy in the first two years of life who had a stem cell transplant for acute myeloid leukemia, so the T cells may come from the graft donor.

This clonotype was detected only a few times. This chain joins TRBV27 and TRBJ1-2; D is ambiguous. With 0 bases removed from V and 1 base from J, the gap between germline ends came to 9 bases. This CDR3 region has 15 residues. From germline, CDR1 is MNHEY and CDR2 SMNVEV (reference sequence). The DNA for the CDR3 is TGTGCCAGCAGTTTATCGGGCGGGATTAACTATGGCTACACCTTC. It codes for CASSLSGGINYGYTF.

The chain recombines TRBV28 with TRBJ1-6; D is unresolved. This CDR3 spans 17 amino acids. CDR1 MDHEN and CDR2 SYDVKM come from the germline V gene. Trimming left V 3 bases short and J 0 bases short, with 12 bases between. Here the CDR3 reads CASSLDRFSSYNSPLHF. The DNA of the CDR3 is TGTGCCAGCAGTTTGGACCGTTTTAGCTCCTATAATTCACCCCTCCACTTT.

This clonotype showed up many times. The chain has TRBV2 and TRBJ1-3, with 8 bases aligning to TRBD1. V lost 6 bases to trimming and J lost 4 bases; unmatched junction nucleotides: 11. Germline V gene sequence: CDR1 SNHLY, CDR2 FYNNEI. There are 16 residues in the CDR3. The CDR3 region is CASSAGTGGRGNTIYF. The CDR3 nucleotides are TGTGCCAGCAGCGCGGGGACAGGCGGACGCGGAAACACCATATATTTT.

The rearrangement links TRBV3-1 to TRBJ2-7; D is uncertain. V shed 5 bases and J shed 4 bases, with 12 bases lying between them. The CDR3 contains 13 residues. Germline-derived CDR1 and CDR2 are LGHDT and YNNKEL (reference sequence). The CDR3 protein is CASSENEAYEQYF. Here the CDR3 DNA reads TGTGCCAGCAGCGAGAATGAGGCTTACGAGCAGTACTTC.

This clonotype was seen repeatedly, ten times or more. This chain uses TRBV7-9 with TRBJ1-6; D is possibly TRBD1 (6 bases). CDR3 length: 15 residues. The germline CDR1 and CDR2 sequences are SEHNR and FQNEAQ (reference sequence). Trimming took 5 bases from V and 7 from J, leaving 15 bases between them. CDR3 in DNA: TGTGCCAGCAGCAGAACCCGGACAGACAATTCACCCCTCCACTTT. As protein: CASSRTRTDNSPLHF.

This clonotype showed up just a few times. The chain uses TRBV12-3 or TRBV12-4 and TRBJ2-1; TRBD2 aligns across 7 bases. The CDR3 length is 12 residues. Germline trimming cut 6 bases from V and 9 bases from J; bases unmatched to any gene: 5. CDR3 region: CASRVGGSEQFF. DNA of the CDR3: TGTGCCAGCAGGGTGGGGGGGAGTGAGCAGTTCTTC.

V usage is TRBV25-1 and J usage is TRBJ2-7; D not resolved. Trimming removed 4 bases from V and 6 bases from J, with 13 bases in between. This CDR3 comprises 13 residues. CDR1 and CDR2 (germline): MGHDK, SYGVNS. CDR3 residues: CASSVAGSIEQYF. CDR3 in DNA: TGTGCCAGCAGTGTTGCAGGTTCAATCGAGCAGTACTTC.

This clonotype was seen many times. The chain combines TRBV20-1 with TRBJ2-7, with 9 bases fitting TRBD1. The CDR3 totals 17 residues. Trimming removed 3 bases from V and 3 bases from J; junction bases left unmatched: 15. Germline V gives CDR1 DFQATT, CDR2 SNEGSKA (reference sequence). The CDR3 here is CSARVPWGQGQDYEQYF. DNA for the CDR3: TGCAGTGCTAGGGTACCCTGGGGACAGGGACAGGACTACGAGCAGTACTTC.